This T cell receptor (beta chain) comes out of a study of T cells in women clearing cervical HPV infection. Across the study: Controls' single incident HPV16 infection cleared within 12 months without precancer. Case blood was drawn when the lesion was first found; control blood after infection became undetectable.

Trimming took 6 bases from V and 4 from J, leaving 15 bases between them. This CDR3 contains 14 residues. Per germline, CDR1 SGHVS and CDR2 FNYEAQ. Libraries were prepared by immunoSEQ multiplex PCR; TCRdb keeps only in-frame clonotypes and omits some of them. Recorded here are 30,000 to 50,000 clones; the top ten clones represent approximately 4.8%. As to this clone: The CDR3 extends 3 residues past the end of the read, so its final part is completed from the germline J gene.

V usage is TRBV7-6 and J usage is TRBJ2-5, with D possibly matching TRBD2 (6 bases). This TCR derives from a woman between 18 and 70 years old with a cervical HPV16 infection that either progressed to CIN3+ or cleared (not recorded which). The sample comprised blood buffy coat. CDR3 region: CASSPLAIGETQYF. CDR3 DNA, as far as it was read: TGTGCCAGCAGTCCACTAGCAATAGGAGAGACC.